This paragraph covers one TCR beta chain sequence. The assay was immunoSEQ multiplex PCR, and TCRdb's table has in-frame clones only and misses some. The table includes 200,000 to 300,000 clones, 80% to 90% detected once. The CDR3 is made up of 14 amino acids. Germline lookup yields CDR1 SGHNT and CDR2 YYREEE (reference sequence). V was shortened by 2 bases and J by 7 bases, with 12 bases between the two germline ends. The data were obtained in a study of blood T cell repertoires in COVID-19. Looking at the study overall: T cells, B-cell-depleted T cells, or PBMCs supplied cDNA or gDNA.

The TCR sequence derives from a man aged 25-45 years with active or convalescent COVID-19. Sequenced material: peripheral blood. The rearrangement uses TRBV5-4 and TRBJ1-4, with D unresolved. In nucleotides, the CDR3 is TGTGCCAGCAGCTTTAACGTCGGCGGTGAAAAACTGTTTTTT. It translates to CASSFNVGGEKLFF.